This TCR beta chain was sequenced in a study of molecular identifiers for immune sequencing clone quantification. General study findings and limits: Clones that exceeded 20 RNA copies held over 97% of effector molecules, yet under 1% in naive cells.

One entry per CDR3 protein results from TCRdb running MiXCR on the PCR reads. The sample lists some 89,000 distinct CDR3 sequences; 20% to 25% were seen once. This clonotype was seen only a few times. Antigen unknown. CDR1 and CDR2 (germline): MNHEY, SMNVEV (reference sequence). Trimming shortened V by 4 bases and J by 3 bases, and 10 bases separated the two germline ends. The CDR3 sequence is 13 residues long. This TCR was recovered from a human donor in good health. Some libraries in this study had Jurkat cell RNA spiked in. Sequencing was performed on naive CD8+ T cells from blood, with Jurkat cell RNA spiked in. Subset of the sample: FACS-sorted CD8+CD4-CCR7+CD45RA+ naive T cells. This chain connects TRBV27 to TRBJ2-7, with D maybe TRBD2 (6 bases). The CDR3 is CASSWRGDYEQYF. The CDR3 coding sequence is TGTGCCAGCAGTTGGCGGGGTGACTACGAGCAGTACTTC.